Below, 21 T cell receptor beta chains from the same sample are listed, as sequenced in a study of vaccination effects on CD4 cells after COVID-19. Sequencing used immunoSEQ multiplex PCR; TCRdb keeps in-frame clones, though not all of them. The table shows approximately 74,000 clones, with nearly 75% occurring only once. The authors isolated CD4+ T cells after less than eleven days of culture. Each participant received a vaccine that was either BNT162b2 or mRNA-1273, given as two doses. These receptors lack a known antigen. The material sequenced was CD4+ T cells from PBMCs cultured without peptide, taken after COVID-19 vaccination. Every receptor here comes from a human donor who received a COVID-19 vaccine.

V and J are TRBV20-1 and TRBJ1-2; D remains ambiguous. Per the germline V gene, CDR1 is DFQATT and CDR2 is SNEGSKA (reference sequence). V lost 3 bases to trimming and J lost 4 bases, with 15 bases between them. The CDR3 runs to 14 residues. The CDR3 region is CSASRLAASYGYTF. In nucleotides, the CDR3 is TGCAGTGCTAGTCGTCTAGCGGCCTCCTATGGCTACACCTTC.

The chain combines TRBV11-3 with TRBJ1-1; tentatively, D is TRBD1 (6 bases). The germline CDR1 and CDR2 sequences are SGHNT and YENEEA. V shed 4 bases and J shed 5 bases, with 11 bases lying between them. The CDR3 is made up of 13 amino acids. The CDR3 DNA sequence: TGTGCCAGCAGCTGGACAGAAGATACTGAAGCTTTCTTT. It specifies CASSWTEDTEAFF.

The J gene is TRBJ2-3, the V gene TRBV6-5, with D maybe TRBD2 (5 bases). Germline CDR1 reads MNHEY; CDR2 reads SVGAGI. V was shortened by 7 bases and J by 0 bases, with 11 bases between the two germline ends. The CDR3 has 14 residues. CDR3 nucleotides: TGTGCCAGCATGCGGGTGGGCAGCACAGATACGCAGTATTTT. Translating it yields CASMRVGSTDTQYF.

This chain links TRBV7-3 with TRBJ1-1; D is unresolved. Trimming pared 4 bases from V and 11 bases from J, leaving 14 bases between. This CDR3 is built from 12 residues. CDR1 and CDR2 (germline): SGHTA, FQGTGA. CDR3 residues: CASSSPRLGAFF. The CDR3 DNA reads TGTGCCAGCAGCTCACCACGGCTTGGGGCTTTCTTT.

In its sample, this clone was seen a few times. The chain combines TRBV5-4 with TRBJ1-2; possibly TRBD1 for D (5 bases). The ends were cut back, 5 bases at V and 6 bases at J, with 17 bases in the middle. Germline V gene data show CDR1 as SGHNT and CDR2 as YYREEE (reference sequence). The CDR3 covers 14 residues. DNA for the CDR3: TGTGCCAGCAGTTCAAAACGGGGGTCGGATGGCTACACCTTC. Its protein is CASSSKRGSDGYTF. Filled out from reference TRBV5-4 and TRBJ1-2, the complete variable domain reads ETGVTQSPTHLIKTRGQQVTLRCSSQSGHNTVSWYQQALGQGPQFIFQYYREEENGRGNFPPRFSGLQFPNYSSELNVNALELDDSALYLCASSSKRGSDGYTFGSGTRLTVV.

The genes are TRBV6-5 and TRBJ2-4; D unresolved. Trimming removed 5 bases from V and 0 bases from J, with 11 bases in between. CDR3 length equals 15 residues. Per germline, CDR1 MNHEY and CDR2 SVGAGI. The CDR3 DNA is TGTGCCAGCAGTAACAGAAGTCTAGCCAAAAACATTCAGTACTTC. Translated, it gives CASSNRSLAKNIQYF.

This chain connects TRBV24-1 to TRBJ2-5; TRBD1 matches at 8 bases. Trimming removed 1 base from V and 5 bases from J; junction bases left unmatched: 5. CDR3 length equals 15 residues. Germline loops: CDR1 KGHDR, CDR2 SFDVKD. The CDR3 nucleotides are TGTGCCACCAGTGATTTAGCAGGGGGCTGGGAGACCCAGTACTTC. As protein: CATSDLAGGWETQYF.

This clone was picked up a small number of times. The J gene is TRBJ1-6, the V gene TRBV3-1 (or the pseudogene TRBV3-2); 7 bases map to TRBD1. With V trimmed by 1 base and J by 4 bases, 1 base remained unmatched. The germline gives CDR1 LGHDT, CDR2 YNNKEL (reference sequence). The length of the CDR3 is 15 residues. CDR3 in amino acids: CASSQGQGYNSPLHF. In nucleotides, the CDR3 is TGTGCCAGCAGCCAAGGACAGGGTTATAATTCACCCCTCCACTTT.

The chain couples TRBV7-2 to TRBJ2-2; the match to TRBD1 covers 8 bases. This CDR3 has 16 amino acids. CDR1 is SGHTA and CDR2 is FQGNSA in the germline V gene. V shed 3 bases, J shed 4 bases, and the junction held 7 bases outside the gene matches. Written as DNA, the CDR3 is TGTGCCAGCAGCTTCCGACAGGGGCCTGCCACCGGGGAGCTGTTTTTT. This gives the protein CASSFRQGPATGELFF.

Only a few counts were recorded for this clone. The chain employs TRBV7-2 and TRBJ1-2; D is uncertain. The V and J ends lost 7 bases and 7 bases respectively, with 19 bases between them. The CDR3 is made up of 14 amino acids. CDR1 and CDR2 (germline): SGHTA, FQGNSA. CDR3 sequence: CASTQTNSLGGYTF. The CDR3 bases are TGTGCCAGCACCCAGACGAACAGTCTTGGTGGCTACACCTTC.

The chain links TRBV11-2 to TRBJ2-5; D remains unclear. Trimming left V 5 bases short and J 2 bases short, with 9 bases between. The CDR3 consists of 13 residues. Germline V CDR1 and CDR2: SGHAT, FQNNGV. The CDR3, as DNA: TGTGCCAGCAGCACTTCGTCACAAGAGACCCAGTACTTC. As protein: CASSTSSQETQYF. Supplemented by reference TRBV11-2 and TRBJ2-5, the full variable domain reads EAGVAQSPRYKIIEKRQSVAFWCNPISGHATLYWYQQILGQGPKLLIQFQNNGVVDDSQLPKDRFSAERLKGVDSTLKIQPAKLEDSAVYLCASSTSSQETQYFGPGTRLLVL.

This chain uses TRBV7-8 with TRBJ1-1; D may be TRBD1 (5 bases). V was shortened by 7 bases and J by 3 bases, with 12 bases between the two germline ends. The CDR3 totals 13 residues. The germline gives CDR1 SGHVS, CDR2 FQNEAQ. For the CDR3, the DNA is TGTGCCAGCACAAAGGAGGGGTACACTGAAGCTTTCTTT. As protein: CASTKEGYTEAFF.

The CDR3 DNA follows: TGTGCCACCAGTGATTTACGCACCTCTTCTCGACAGGGGGCCTCCTACAATGAGCAGTTCTTC. Protein product: CATSDLRTSSRQGASYNEQFF. This chain joins TRBV24-1 and TRBJ2-1; TRBD1 aligns across 10 bases. Germline CDR1 and CDR2: KGHDR and SFDVKD. The CDR3 spans 21 residues. Germline trimming cut 1 base from V and 0 bases from J; bases unmatched to any gene: 14.

The chain is built from TRBV12-3 or TRBV12-4 and TRBJ1-2; the D is unclear. This CDR3 region has 13 residues. Trimming pared 2 bases from V and 2 bases from J, leaving 6 bases between. In nucleotides, the CDR3 is TGTGCCAGCAGTTTAAGGGAAAACTATGGCTACACCTTC. Its translation: CASSLRENYGYTF.

The chain combines TRBV5-1 with TRBJ1-2, with TRBD1 as a possible D gene (5 bases). CDR3 length equals 13 residues. V was shortened by 4 bases and J by 4 bases, with 11 bases between the two germline ends. Germline-derived CDR1 and CDR2 are SGHRS and YFSETQ. CDR3 sequence (DNA): TGCGCCAGCAGCGTAGGGGCGAGCTATGGCTACACCTTC. It translates to CASSVGASYGYTF. The full variable domain, with the rest looked up from reference TRBV5-1 and TRBJ1-2, is KAGVTQTPRYLIKTRGQQVTLSCSPISGHRSVSWYQQTPGQGLQFLFEYFSETQRNKGNFPGRFSGRQFSNSRSEMNVSTLELGDSALYLCASSVGASYGYTFGSGTRLTVV.

CDR3 loop: CASSLAFTESEAFF. The CDR3 region has the DNA TGCGCCAGCAGCTTGGCCTTTACCGAGAGTGAAGCTTTCTTT. The chain has TRBV5-1 and TRBJ1-1; D ambiguous. Germline V lookup: CDR1 SGHRS, CDR2 YFSETQ. V lost 0 bases to trimming and J lost 7 bases, with 13 bases between them. The CDR3 extends over 14 amino acids. Full variable domain (rest looked up from reference TRBV5-1 and TRBJ1-1): KAGVTQTPRYLIKTRGQQVTLSCSPISGHRSVSWYQQTPGQGLQFLFEYFSETQRNKGNFPGRFSGRQFSNSRSEMNVSTLELGDSALYLCASSLAFTESEAFFGQGTRLTVV.

The chain links TRBV6-1 to TRBJ2-7; tentative D call: TRBD1 (6 bases). V was shortened by 2 bases and J by 0 bases, with 8 bases between the two germline ends. Germline assignment: CDR1 MNHNS and CDR2 SASEGT. The CDR3 consists of 14 residues. The CDR3 DNA is TGTGCCAGCAGTGAACAGGGACACTCCTACGAGCAGTACGTC. Protein: CASSEQGHSYEQYV.

The chain has TRBV5-6 and TRBJ1-1, with D perhaps TRBD1 (6 bases). The CDR3 is 14 residues long. Germline V gene sequence: CDR1 SGHDT, CDR2 YYEEEE. Trimming removed 2 bases from V and 1 base from J, with 9 bases in between. CDR3 bases: TGTGCCAGCAGCTTACGGGGGGCGAACACTGAAGCTTTCTTT. Protein product: CASSLRGANTEAFF.

This CDR3 is CASSDRGGEQFF. The CDR3 nucleotides are TGTGCCAGCTCGGACAGGGGGGGTGAGCAGTTCTTC. The J gene is TRBJ2-1, the V gene TRBV18; 10 bases fit TRBD1. This CDR3 is built from 12 residues. Germline-derived CDR1 and CDR2 are KGHSH and LQKENI. The J segment lost 9 bases and the V segment lost 6 bases, leaving 2 bases of the junction unmatched.

The chain links TRBV25-1 to TRBJ1-3; D ambiguous. Trimming cost V 2 bases and J 4 bases, with 12 bases left between them. The CDR3 has 15 amino acids. CDR1 and CDR2 from the germline V gene are MGHDK and SYGVNS. The CDR3 sequence is CASSEAGGRGNTIYF. The CDR3 nucleotides are TGTGCCAGCAGTGAAGCGGGCGGGAGGGGAAACACCATATATTTT.

The chain has TRBV10-3 and TRBJ1-3; 12 nucleotides align to TRBD1. CDR1 and CDR2 (germline): ENHRY, SYGVKD. The CDR3 runs 17 residues. With 10 bases clipped from V and 0 bases from J, the junction kept 10 bases outside the gene matches. The DNA of the CDR3 is TGTGCCACGTCGGGACAGGGGGCTCTGAGCTCTGGAAACACCATATATTTT. The encoded protein is CATSGQGALSSGNTIYF.